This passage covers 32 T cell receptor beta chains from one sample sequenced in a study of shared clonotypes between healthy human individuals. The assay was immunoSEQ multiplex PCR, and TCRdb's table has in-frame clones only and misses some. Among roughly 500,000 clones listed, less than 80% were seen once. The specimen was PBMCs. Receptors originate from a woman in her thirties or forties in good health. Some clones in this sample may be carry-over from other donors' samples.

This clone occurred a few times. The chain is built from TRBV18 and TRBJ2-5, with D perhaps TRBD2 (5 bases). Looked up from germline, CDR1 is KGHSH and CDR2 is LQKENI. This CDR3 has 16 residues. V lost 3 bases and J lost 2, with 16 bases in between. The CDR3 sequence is CASSPERSSGQETQYF. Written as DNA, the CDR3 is TGTGCCAGCTCACCGGAGCGGAGCTCGGGGCAAGAGACCCAGTACTTC.

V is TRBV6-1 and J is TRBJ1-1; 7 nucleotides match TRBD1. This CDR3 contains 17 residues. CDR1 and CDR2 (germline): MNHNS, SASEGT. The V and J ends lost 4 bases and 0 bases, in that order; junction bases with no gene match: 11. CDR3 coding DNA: TGTGCCAGCAGTGTTCCGGACAGGCCAATACTGAACACTGAAGCTTTCTTT. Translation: CASSVPDRPILNTEAFF.

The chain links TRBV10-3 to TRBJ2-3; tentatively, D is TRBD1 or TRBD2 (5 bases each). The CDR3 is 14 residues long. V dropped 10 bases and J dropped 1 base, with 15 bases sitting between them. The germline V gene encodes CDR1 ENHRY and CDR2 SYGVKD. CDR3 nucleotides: TGTGCCAGCGGACCGGGGCTTGGCACAGATACGCAGTATTTT. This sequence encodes CASGPGLGTDTQYF.

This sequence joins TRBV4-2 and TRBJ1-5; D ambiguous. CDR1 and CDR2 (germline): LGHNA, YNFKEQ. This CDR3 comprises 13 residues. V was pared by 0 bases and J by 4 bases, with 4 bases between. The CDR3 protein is CASSQEDNQPQHF. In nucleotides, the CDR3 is TGTGCCAGCAGCCAAGAGGATAATCAGCCCCAGCATTTT.

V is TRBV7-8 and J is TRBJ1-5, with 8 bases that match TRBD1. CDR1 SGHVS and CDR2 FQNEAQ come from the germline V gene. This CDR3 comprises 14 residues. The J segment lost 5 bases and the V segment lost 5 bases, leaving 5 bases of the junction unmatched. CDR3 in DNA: TGTGCCAGCAGCCGGGGGACAGGACATCAGCCCCAGCATTTT. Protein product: CASSRGTGHQPQHF.

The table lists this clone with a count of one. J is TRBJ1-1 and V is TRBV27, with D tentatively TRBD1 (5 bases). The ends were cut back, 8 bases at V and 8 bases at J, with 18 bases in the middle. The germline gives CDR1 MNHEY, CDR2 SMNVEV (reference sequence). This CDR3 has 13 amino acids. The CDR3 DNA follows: TGTGCCAGCTGGGGACCATCATTTAAGGAAGCTTTCTTT. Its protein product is CASWGPSFKEAFF.

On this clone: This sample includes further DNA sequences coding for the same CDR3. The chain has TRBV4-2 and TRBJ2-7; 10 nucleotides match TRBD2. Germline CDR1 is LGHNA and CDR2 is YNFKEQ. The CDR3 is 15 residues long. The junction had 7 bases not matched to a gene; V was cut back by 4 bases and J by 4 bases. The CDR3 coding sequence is TGTGCCAGCAGCCTAGCGGGAGGATTAGTGTACGAGCAGTACTTC. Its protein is CASSLAGGLVYEQYF.

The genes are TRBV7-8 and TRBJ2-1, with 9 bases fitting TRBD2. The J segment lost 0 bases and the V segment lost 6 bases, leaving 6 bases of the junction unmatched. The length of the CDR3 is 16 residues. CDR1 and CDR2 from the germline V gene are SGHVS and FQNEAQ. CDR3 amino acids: CASRVGGLASYNEQFF. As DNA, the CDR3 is TGTGCCAGCAGAGTGGGGGGACTAGCCTCCTACAATGAGCAGTTCTTC.

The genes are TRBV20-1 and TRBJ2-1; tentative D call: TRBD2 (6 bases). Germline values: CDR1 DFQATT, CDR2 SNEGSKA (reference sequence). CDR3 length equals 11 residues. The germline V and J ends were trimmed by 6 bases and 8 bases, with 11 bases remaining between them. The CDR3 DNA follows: TGCAGTGCCAGGCGGAGGGATGAGCAGTTCTTC. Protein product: CSARRRDEQFF.

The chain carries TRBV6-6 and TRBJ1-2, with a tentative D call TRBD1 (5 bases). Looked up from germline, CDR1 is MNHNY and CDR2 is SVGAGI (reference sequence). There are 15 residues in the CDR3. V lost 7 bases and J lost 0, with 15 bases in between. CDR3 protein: CASTLNTGTNYGYTF. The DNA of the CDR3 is TGTGCCAGCACGCTAAACACAGGAACTAACTATGGCTACACCTTC.

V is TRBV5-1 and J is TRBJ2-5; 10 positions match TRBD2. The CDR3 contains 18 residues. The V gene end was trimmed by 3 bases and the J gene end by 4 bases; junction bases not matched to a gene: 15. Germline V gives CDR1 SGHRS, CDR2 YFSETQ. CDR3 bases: TGCGCCAGCAGCTCCACTTTCTCCAGCGGGAGGGTTCGAGAGACCCAGTACTTC. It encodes CASSSTFSSGRVRETQYF.

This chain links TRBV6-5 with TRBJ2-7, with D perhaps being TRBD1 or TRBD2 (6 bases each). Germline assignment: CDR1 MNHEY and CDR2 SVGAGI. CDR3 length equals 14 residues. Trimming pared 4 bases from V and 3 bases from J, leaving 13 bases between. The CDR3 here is CASSLQGGVYEQYF. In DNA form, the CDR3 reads TGTGCCAGCAGTTTACAGGGCGGGGTCTACGAGCAGTACTTC.

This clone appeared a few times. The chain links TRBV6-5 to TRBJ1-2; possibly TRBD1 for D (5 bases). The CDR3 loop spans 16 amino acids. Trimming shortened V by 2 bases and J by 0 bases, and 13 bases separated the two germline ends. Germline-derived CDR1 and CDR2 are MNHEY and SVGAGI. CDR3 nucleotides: TGTGCCAGCAGTTACCTCCTTACAGGAACTAACTATGGCTACACCTTC. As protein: CASSYLLTGTNYGYTF.

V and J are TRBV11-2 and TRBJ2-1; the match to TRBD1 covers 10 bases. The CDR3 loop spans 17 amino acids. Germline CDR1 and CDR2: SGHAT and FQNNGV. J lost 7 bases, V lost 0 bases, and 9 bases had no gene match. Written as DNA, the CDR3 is TGTGCCAGCAGCTTAGATCTCAGGGACAGGGGTCGGAATGAGCAGTTCTTC. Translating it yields CASSLDLRDRGRNEQFF.

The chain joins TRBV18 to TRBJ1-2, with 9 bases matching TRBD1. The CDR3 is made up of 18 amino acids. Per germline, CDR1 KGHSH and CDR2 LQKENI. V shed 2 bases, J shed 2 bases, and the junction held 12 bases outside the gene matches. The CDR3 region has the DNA TGTGCCAGCTCACCAAATACGGGACAGGGTGCAATGAACTATGGCTACACCTTC. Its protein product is CASSPNTGQGAMNYGYTF.

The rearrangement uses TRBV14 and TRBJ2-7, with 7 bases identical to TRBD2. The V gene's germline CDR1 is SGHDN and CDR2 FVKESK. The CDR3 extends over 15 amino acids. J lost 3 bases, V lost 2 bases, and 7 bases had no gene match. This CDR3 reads CASSQLGGMGYEQYF. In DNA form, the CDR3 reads TGTGCCAGCAGCCAACTGGGGGGGATGGGCTACGAGCAGTACTTC.

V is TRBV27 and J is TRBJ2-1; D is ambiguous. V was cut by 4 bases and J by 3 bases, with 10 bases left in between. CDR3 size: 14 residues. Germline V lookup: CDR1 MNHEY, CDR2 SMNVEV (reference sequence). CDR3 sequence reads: CASSSDPLYNEQFF. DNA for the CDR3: TGTGCCAGCAGTTCCGATCCTCTCTACAATGAGCAGTTCTTC.

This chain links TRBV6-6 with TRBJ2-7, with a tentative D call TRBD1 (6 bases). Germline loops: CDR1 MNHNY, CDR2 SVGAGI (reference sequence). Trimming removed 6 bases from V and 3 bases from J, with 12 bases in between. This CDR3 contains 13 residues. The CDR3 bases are TGTGCCAGCAGCCGCAACAGGGTCTACGAGCAGTACTTC. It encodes CASSRNRVYEQYF.

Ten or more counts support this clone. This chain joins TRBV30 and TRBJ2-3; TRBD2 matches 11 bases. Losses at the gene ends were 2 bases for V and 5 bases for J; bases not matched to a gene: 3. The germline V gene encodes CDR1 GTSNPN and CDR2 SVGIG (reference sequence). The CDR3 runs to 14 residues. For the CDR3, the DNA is TGTGCCTGGAGTTGGCTAGCGGGAGGAGATACGCAGTATTTT. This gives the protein CAWSWLAGGDTQYF.

The CDR3 DNA reads TGCGCCAGCAGCCAAGGGCGGAGCCAGTACAATGAGCAGTTCTTC. Its translation is CASSQGRSQYNEQFF. The rearrangement joins TRBV4-3 to TRBJ2-1; unclear D gene. CDR1 is LGHNA and CDR2 is YSLEER in the germline V gene. Trimming removed 1 base from V and 4 bases from J, with 11 bases in between. The length of the CDR3 is 15 residues.

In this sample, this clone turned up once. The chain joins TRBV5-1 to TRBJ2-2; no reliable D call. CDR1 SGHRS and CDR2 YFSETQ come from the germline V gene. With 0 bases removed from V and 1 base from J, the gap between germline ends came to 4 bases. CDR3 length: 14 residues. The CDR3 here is CASSLAVNTGELFF. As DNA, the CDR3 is TGCGCCAGCAGCTTGGCTGTGAACACCGGGGAGCTGTTTTTT.

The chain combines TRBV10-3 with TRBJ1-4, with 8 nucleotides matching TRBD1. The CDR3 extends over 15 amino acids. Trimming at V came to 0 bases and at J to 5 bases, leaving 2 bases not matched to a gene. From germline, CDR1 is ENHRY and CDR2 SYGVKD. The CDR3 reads CAISESQGANEKLFF. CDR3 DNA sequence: TGTGCCATCAGTGAGTCCCAGGGGGCAAATGAAAAACTGTTTTTT.

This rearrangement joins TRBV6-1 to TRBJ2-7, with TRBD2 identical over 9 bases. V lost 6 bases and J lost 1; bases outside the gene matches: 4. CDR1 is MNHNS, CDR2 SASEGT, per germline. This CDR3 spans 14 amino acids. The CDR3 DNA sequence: TGTGCCAGCAGGTTAGCGGGAGATTCCTACGAGCAGTACTTC. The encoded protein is CASRLAGDSYEQYF.

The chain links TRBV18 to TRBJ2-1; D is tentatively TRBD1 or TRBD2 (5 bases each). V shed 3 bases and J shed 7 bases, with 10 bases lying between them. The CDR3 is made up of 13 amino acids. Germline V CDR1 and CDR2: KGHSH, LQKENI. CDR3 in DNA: TGTGCCAGCTCACCTACGGGACCTAATGAGCAGTTCTTC. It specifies CASSPTGPNEQFF.

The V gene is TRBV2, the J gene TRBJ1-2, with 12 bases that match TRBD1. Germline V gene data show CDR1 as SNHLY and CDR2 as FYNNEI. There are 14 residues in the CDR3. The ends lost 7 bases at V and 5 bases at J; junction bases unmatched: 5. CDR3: CASMGQGAGYGYTF. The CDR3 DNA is TGTGCCAGCATGGGACAGGGGGCAGGATATGGCTACACCTTC.

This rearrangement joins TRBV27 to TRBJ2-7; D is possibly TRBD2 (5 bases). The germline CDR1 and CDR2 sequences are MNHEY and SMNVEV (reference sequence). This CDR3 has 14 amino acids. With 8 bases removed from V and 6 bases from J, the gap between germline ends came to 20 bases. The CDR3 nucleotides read TGTGCCAGCCGTCCGGGGAGCGCGGATTTCGAGCAGTACTTC. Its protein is CASRPGSADFEQYF.

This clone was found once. DNA for the CDR3: TGTGCCAGCAGCTTAGGGGCCGGGGGTGTGGAGACCCAGTACTTC. Its protein product is CASSLGAGGVETQYF. V usage is TRBV11-2 and J usage is TRBJ2-5, with D possibly TRBD2 on 6 matching bases. Between the trimmed V and J ends, which lost 1 base and 5 bases, there was a span of 14 bases. CDR1 and CDR2 (germline): SGHAT, FQNNGV. The CDR3 contains 15 residues.

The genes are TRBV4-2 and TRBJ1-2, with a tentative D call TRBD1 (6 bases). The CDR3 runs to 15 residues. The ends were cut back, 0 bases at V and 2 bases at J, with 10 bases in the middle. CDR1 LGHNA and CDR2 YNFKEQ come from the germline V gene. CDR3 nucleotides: TGTGCCAGCAGCCAAGACCAGGGACAAAACTATGGCTACACCTTC. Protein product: CASSQDQGQNYGYTF.

The CDR3 spells CAISDGRGETQYF. Written as DNA, the CDR3 is TGTGCCATCAGTGACGGCAGGGGGGAGACCCAGTACTTC. The chain links TRBV10-3 to TRBJ2-5; 7 bases align to TRBD1. CDR1 is ENHRY and CDR2 is SYGVKD in the germline V gene. The CDR3 runs 13 residues. J was trimmed by 5 bases and V by 3 bases; bases with no gene match: 3.

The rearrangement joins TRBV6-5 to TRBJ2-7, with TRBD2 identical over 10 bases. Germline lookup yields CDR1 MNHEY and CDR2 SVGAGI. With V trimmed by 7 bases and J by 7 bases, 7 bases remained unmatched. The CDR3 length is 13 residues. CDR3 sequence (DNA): TGTGCCAGCACCCCGGGACTAGCGCGTGAGCAGTACTTC. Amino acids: CASTPGLAREQYF.

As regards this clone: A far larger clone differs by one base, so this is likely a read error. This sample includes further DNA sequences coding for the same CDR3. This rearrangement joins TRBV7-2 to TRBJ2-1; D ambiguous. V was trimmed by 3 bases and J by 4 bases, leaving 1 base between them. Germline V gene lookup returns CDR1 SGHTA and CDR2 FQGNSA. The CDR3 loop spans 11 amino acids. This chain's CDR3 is CASSFYNEQFF. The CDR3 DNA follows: TGTGCCAGCAGCTTTTACAATGAGCAGTTCTTC.

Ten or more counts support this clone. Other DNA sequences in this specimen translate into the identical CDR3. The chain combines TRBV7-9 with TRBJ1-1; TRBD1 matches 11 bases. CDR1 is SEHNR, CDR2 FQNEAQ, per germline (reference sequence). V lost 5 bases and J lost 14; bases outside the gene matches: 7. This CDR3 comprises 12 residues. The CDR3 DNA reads TGTGCCAGCAGCCCGGACAGGGGGCAATGGTTCTTT. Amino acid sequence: CASSPDRGQWFF.